Below are 8 T cell receptor beta chains sequenced from a single sample in a study of regulatory T cells in long-lasting Graves disease. Documented time point: newly diagnosed GD, antithyroid drugs for less than 3 months. Researchers made the TCR library from RNA that was extracted from PBMCs. Arm-PCR of CDR3 regions with iRepertoire HTBI primers generated TCR beta libraries. One entry per CDR3 protein, called by TCRdb with MiXCR from the multiplex PCR reads. Among hundreds of thousands of distinct CDR3 sequences listed, around 16% were seen once. These data are also associated with another study on T cells in Graves' hyperthyroidism and ophthalmopathy.

This sample comprised peripheral blood mononuclear cells (PBMCs), obtained at new diagnosis, from a patient treated with antithyroid drugs. These receptor sequences come from a man younger than 30 with Graves disease.

The chain carries TRBV20-1 and TRBJ2-3, with 7 bases that match TRBD1. V shed 6 bases, J shed 2 bases, and the junction held 8 bases outside the gene matches. Germline V gene lookup returns CDR1 DFQATT and CDR2 SNEGSKA (reference sequence). This CDR3 has 14 amino acids. The CDR3 loop reads CSAKGQTYTDTQYF. The CDR3 DNA reads as TGCAGTGCCAAGGGACAGACTTACACAGATACGCAGTATTTT.

Regarding this clonotype: Likely a read error: the CDR3 ends without its conserved phenylalanine or tryptophan. The rearrangement uses TRBV29-1 and TRBJ2-3; D gene unclear. Germline V gene data show CDR1 as SQVTM and CDR2 as ANQGSEA. There are 13 residues in the CDR3. With 6 bases removed from V and 2 bases from J, the gap between germline ends came to 12 bases. The CDR3 region has the DNA TGCAGCGTATTGGGCCCCCTCACAGATACGCAGTATTCT. Amino acids: CSVLGPLTDTQYS.

This clonotype was picked up many times. The V call is TRBV30, the J call TRBJ1-5; D gene ambiguous. The CDR3 runs 13 residues. The V end was cut by 4 bases, the J end by 4 bases, with 11 bases between. The V gene's germline CDR1 is GTSNPN and CDR2 SVGIG (reference sequence). DNA of the CDR3: TGTGCCTGGATCAGATGGGGAAATCAGCCCCAGCATTTT. Protein: CAWIRWGNQPQHF. The full variable domain, completed using reference TRBV30 and TRBJ1-5, is SQTIHQWPATLVQPVGSPLSLECTVEGTSNPNLYWYRQAAGRGLQLLFYSVGIGQISSEVPQNLSASRPQDRQFILSSKKLLLSDSGFYLCAWIRWGNQPQHFGDGTRLSIL.

This clonotype has ten or more counts. The chain joins TRBV20-1 to TRBJ2-1, with TRBD2 matching over 11 bases. The CDR3 contains 15 residues. V was clipped by 2 bases and J by 9 bases; unmatched bases: 9. Germline V lookup: CDR1 DFQATT, CDR2 SNEGSKA (reference sequence). This CDR3 reads CSARIVAGGPAEQFF. CDR3 nucleotides: TGCAGTGCTAGAATCGTAGCGGGAGGGCCGGCTGAGCAGTTCTTC.

This clonotype came up many times. V is TRBV29-1 and J is TRBJ2-3; D is possibly TRBD1 or TRBD2 (5 bases each). Germline CDR1 is SQVTM and CDR2 is ANQGSEA. Deletions cut 6 bases from V and 11 bases from J, with 15 bases between. The CDR3 is made up of 11 amino acids. CDR3 sequence reads: CSVDRDRLQYF. For the CDR3, the DNA is TGCAGCGTGGACCGGGACCGATTGCAGTATTTT.

The sample holds a few counts of this clonotype. The chain has TRBV7-2 and TRBJ1-6, with a possible D match to TRBD1 (5 bases). Germline CDR1 SGHTA, CDR2 FQGNSA. The ends were cut back, 5 bases at V and 7 bases at J, with 15 bases in the middle. The CDR3 totals 15 residues. In DNA, the CDR3 is TGTGCCAGCAGCGCTGGGACGGGAGAGAATTCACCCCTCCACTTT. It specifies CASSAGTGENSPLHF.

In its sample, this clonotype was seen a few times. The rearrangement uses TRBV12-3 or TRBV12-4 and TRBJ2-7, with D unclear. V gave up 2 bases and J gave up 7 bases, with 15 bases separating them. The CDR3 length is 14 residues. The CDR3 DNA is TGTGCCAGCAGTTTAAAGGCGGCCTTGGGGGAGCAGTACTTC. Translation gives CASSLKAALGEQYF.

In its sample, this clonotype was seen many times. V is TRBV27 and J is TRBJ1-1; 11 bases are shared with TRBD1. J gave up 0 bases and V 4 bases, and 7 bases lay outside the gene matches. The CDR3 is 17 residues long. Germline V gives CDR1 MNHEY, CDR2 SMNVEV (reference sequence). CDR3 bases: TGTGCCAGCAGTTCCTTGGGACAGGGGGGATTGAACACTGAAGCTTTCTTT. Encoded protein: CASSSLGQGGLNTEAFF.